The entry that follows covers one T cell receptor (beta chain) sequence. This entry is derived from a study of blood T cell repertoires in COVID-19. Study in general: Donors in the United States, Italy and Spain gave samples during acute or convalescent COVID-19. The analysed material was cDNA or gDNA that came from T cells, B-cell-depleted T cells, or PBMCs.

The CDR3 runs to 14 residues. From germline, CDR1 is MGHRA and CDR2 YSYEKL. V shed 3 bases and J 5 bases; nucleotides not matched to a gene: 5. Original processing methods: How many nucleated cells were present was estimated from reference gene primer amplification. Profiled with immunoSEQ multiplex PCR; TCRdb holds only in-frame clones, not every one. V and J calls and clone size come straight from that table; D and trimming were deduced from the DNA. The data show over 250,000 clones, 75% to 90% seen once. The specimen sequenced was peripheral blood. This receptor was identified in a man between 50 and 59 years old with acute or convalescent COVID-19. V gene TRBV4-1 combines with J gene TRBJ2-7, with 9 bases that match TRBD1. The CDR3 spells CASSHGQGPNEQYF. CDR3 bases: TGCGCCAGCAGCCACGGACAGGGGCCGAACGAGCAGTACTTC.